Shown below are 21 T cell receptor beta chains from a single sample sequenced in a study of OX40 agonist ivuxolimab in advanced cancers. The data were produced by immunoSEQ multiplex PCR, yet TCRdb's version contains in-frame clones alone and is incomplete. The table shows some 25,000 clones, with 60% to 85% occurring only once. The sample in question was CD4+ or CD8+ T cells sorted from blood, obtained in a trial of the OX40 agonist ivuxolimab. The receptors come from an adult with an advanced solid tumor such as melanoma, head and neck, liver or kidney cancer.

The chain has TRBV15 and TRBJ2-5; weak D call: TRBD2 (5 bases). Germline V gene sequence: CDR1 LNHNV, CDR2 YYDKDF (reference sequence). Trimming took off 0 bases at V and 1 base at J, with 6 bases between the two ends. The CDR3 totals 14 residues. The DNA for the CDR3 is TGTGCCACCAGCAGAGATCGGGGCCAAGAGACCCAGTACTTC. Translating it yields CATSRDRGQETQYF.

V and J are TRBV21-1 and TRBJ2-1; the tabulated D call, TRBD2, remains unverified against the DNA. TRBV21-1 is an annotated pseudogene. The CDR3 spans 12 residues. CDR3 bases: TGTGCCAGCAGCACGAGGCGGCATGAGCAGTTCTTC. Amino acid sequence: CASSTRRHEQFF.

The chain recombines TRBV7-3 with TRBJ1-5; D is ambiguous. V was clipped by 9 bases and J by 0 bases, with 12 bases between them. Germline CDR1 SGHTA, CDR2 FQGTGA. CDR3 length: 14 residues. CDR3 sequence: CAREGLYSNQPQHF. The CDR3 DNA reads as TGTGCCAGGGAAGGGCTCTATAGCAATCAGCCCCAGCATTTT.

The chain has TRBV10-3 and TRBJ2-7, with D perhaps matching TRBD1 (5 bases). Per germline, CDR1 ENHRY and CDR2 SYGVKD. V shed 2 bases and J shed 0 bases, with 17 bases lying between them. The CDR3 is made up of 17 amino acids. CDR3 in amino acids: CAISEATGLGFSYEQYF. The DNA for the CDR3 is TGTGCCATCAGTGAGGCTACAGGTCTAGGGTTCTCCTACGAGCAGTACTTC.

The J gene is TRBJ2-3, the V gene TRBV7-2; D call uncertain. Trimming took off 2 bases at V and 0 bases at J, with 6 bases between the two ends. Per the germline V gene, CDR1 is SGHTA and CDR2 is FQGNSA. The CDR3 totals 14 residues. CDR3: CASSLRSSTDTQYF. CDR3 nucleotide sequence: TGTGCCAGCAGCTTAAGGTCCAGCACAGATACGCAGTATTTT.

This clone occurred a few times. The V and J genes are TRBV6-5 and TRBJ1-6, with D unclear. Germline CDR1 MNHEY, CDR2 SVGAGI. The CDR3 sequence is 15 residues long. Trimming took 0 bases from V and 7 from J, leaving 10 bases between them. The CDR3 reads CASSYSIADNSPLHF. The CDR3, as DNA: TGTGCCAGCAGTTACTCGATAGCCGACAATTCACCCCTCCACTTT.

This clone was picked up a small number of times. The chain has TRBV30 and TRBJ2-1; TRBD2 aligns across 13 bases. Germline CDR1 is GTSNPN and CDR2 is SVGIG (reference sequence). This CDR3 region has 15 residues. V dropped 3 bases and J dropped 8; count of bases not matched to a gene: 7. The CDR3 loop reads CAWRLTSGGAYEQFF. The CDR3 nucleotides are TGTGCCTGGAGGCTAACTAGCGGGGGGGCCTATGAGCAGTTCTTC.

This clone was counted a few times. The rearrangement uses TRBV7-9 and TRBJ2-7; D is unclear. Germline V CDR1 and CDR2: SEHNR, FQNEAQ (reference sequence). CDR3 size: 14 residues. Trimming removed 3 bases at V and 3 bases at J, with 12 bases between. CDR3 residues: CASSLDGTLYEQYF. CDR3 nucleotide sequence: TGTGCCAGCAGCTTGGACGGAACACTCTACGAGCAGTACTTC.

The genes are TRBV27 and TRBJ2-2; 9 bases match TRBD1. J lost 0 bases, V lost 1 base, and 0 bases had no gene match. The CDR3 has 16 residues. Germline lookup yields CDR1 MNHEY and CDR2 SMNVEV (reference sequence). The CDR3 here is CASSLWTGANTGELFF. The CDR3 DNA reads as TGTGCCAGCAGTTTATGGACAGGGGCGAACACCGGGGAGCTGTTTTTT.

This chain uses TRBV5-6 with TRBJ1-2, with D possibly being TRBD1 (5 bases). V lost 6 bases and J 3 bases, leaving 18 bases between the germline ends. Germline loops: CDR1 SGHDT, CDR2 YYEEEE. The CDR3 has 15 residues. CDR3: CASTPNGRGDYGYTF. The CDR3 coding sequence is TGTGCCAGCACTCCGAACGGGAGGGGTGACTATGGCTACACCTTC. The full variable domain, with the rest looked up from reference TRBV5-6 and TRBJ1-2, is DAGVTQSPTHLIKTRGQQVTLRCSPKSGHDTVSWYQQALGQGPQFIFQYYEEEERQRGNFPDRFSGHQFPNYSSELNVNALLLGDSALYLCASTPNGRGDYGYTFGSGTRLTVV.

The chain combines TRBV10-1 with TRBJ2-1; 8 bases align to TRBD2. The ends lost 2 bases at V and 5 bases at J; junction bases unmatched: 5. The CDR3 runs 15 residues. Germline loops: CDR1 WNHNN, CDR2 SYGVQD (reference sequence). The CDR3 spells CASSEGPAGDNEQFF. The CDR3, as DNA: TGCGCCAGCAGTGAGGGGCCAGCGGGGGACAATGAGCAGTTCTTC.

V is TRBV30 and J is TRBJ2-3, with D hard to call. Germline CDR1 GTSNPN, CDR2 SVGIG (reference sequence). V shed 5 bases and J shed 0 bases, with 12 bases lying between them. CDR3 size: 14 residues. CDR3: CAWVRGGSTDTQYF. For the CDR3, the DNA is TGTGCCTGGGTGCGTGGCGGAAGCACAGATACGCAGTATTTT.

CDR3 residues: CASSYSQGAQPQHF. CDR3 DNA: TGTGCCAGCAGTTACTCGCAGGGGGCTCAGCCCCAGCATTTT. The chain carries TRBV6-8 and TRBJ1-5; 8 bases align to TRBD1. With V trimmed by 0 bases and J by 6 bases, 1 base remained unmatched. The CDR3 has 14 amino acids. Germline CDR1 reads MNHGY; CDR2 reads SAAAGT.

The V call is TRBV5-1, the J call TRBJ1-4; TRBD1 might be the D (5 bases). From germline, CDR1 is SGHRS and CDR2 YFSETQ. Trimming removed 0 bases from V and 0 bases from J, with 6 bases in between. The CDR3 is 15 residues long. CDR3 protein: CASSLGDPTNEKLFF. The CDR3 coding sequence is TGCGCCAGCAGCTTGGGGGACCCAACTAATGAAAAACTGTTTTTT.

To note about this clone: Other DNA sequences from this sample encode an identical CDR3 as well. The chain has TRBV28 and TRBJ1-3, with TRBD1 identical over 7 bases. Losses at the gene ends were 5 bases for V and 4 bases for J; bases not matched to a gene: 8. Germline V lookup: CDR1 MDHEN, CDR2 SYDVKM. The CDR3 extends over 15 amino acids. This CDR3 is CASSSRGFSGNTIYF. CDR3 sequence (DNA): TGTGCCAGCAGTAGCAGGGGGTTTTCGGGAAACACCATATATTTT.

V gene TRBV19 combines with J gene TRBJ2-5, with 8 bases fitting TRBD1. This CDR3 comprises 16 residues. Germline V gene sequence: CDR1 LNHDA, CDR2 SQIVND (reference sequence). Trimming took 5 bases from V and 4 from J; bases not matched to a gene: 12. CDR3: CASSDDRGSSRETQYF. For the CDR3, the DNA is TGTGCCAGTAGTGATGACAGGGGCTCGAGCAGAGAGACCCAGTACTTC. The variable domain in full, with the rest retrieved from reference TRBV19 and TRBJ2-5, is DGGITQSPKYLFRKEGQNVTLSCEQNLNHDAMYWYRQDPGQGLRLIYYSQIVNDFQKGDIAEGYSVSREKKESFPLTVTSAQKNPTAFYLCASSDDRGSSRETQYFGPGTRLLVL.

This chain connects TRBV5-4 to TRBJ1-3; 8 positions match TRBD1. Germline lookup yields CDR1 SGHNT and CDR2 YYREEE (reference sequence). V lost 4 bases, J lost 2 bases, and 11 bases stayed unmatched. The CDR3 is 17 amino acids. DNA for the CDR3: TGTGCCAGCAGCGGACCCGCAGGGGGCAGTCCTGGAAACACCATATATTTT. Translation: CASSGPAGGSPGNTIYF.

The V call is TRBV5-5, the J call TRBJ1-5; D uncertain. This CDR3 has 14 residues. The germline gives CDR1 SGHKS, CDR2 YYEKEE (reference sequence). Deletions cut 0 bases from V and 7 bases from J, with 11 bases between. CDR3 DNA sequence: TGTGCCAGCAGCTTGGAGGTTCGGAACCAGCCCCAGCATTTT. It codes for CASSLEVRNQPQHF.

This rearrangement joins TRBV27 to TRBJ2-7, with 7 positions matching TRBD2. Unmatched junction bases numbered 9, after V lost 6 bases and J lost 4 bases. The CDR3 contains 14 residues. Germline assignment: CDR1 MNHEY and CDR2 SMNVEV (reference sequence). This chain's CDR3 is CASSVSGINYEQYF. The CDR3, as DNA: TGTGCCAGCAGCGTAAGCGGGATTAATTACGAGCAGTACTTC.

This CDR3 is CASSPDRGRGPEAFF. The CDR3, as DNA: TGTGCCAGCAGCCCGGACAGGGGGAGGGGACCTGAAGCTTTCTTT. J is TRBJ1-1 and V is TRBV7-9, with TRBD1 identical over 10 bases. The CDR3 is made up of 15 amino acids. Losses at the gene ends were 5 bases for V and 6 bases for J; bases not matched to a gene: 9. CDR1 and CDR2 (germline): SEHNR, FQNEAQ (reference sequence).

The rearrangement joins TRBV2 to TRBJ1-1; D not resolved. The CDR3 runs 13 residues. Trimming removed 6 bases at V and 5 bases at J, with 13 bases between. Germline loops: CDR1 SNHLY, CDR2 FYNNEI. CDR3: CASSPLVVTEAFF. The CDR3 bases are TGTGCCAGCAGCCCCCTTGTTGTGACTGAAGCTTTCTTT.